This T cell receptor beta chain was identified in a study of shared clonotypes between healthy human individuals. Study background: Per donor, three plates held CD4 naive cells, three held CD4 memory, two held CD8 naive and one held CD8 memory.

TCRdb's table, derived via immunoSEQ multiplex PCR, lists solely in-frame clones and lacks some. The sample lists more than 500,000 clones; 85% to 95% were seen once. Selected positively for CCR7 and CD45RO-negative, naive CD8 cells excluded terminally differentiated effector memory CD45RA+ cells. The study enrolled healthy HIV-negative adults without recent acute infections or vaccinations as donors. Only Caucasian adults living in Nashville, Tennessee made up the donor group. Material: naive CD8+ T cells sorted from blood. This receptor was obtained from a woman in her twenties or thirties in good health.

Here the CDR3 reads CASSERMEEFYGYTF. The CDR3 DNA reads TGTGCCAGCAGTGAAAGGATGGAGGAGTTCTATGGCTACACCTTC. V usage is TRBV6-1 and J usage is TRBJ1-2; D not certain. Germline V gene sequence: CDR1 MNHNS, CDR2 SASEGT. The CDR3 has 15 residues. V dropped 2 bases and J dropped 4 bases, with 14 bases sitting between them.